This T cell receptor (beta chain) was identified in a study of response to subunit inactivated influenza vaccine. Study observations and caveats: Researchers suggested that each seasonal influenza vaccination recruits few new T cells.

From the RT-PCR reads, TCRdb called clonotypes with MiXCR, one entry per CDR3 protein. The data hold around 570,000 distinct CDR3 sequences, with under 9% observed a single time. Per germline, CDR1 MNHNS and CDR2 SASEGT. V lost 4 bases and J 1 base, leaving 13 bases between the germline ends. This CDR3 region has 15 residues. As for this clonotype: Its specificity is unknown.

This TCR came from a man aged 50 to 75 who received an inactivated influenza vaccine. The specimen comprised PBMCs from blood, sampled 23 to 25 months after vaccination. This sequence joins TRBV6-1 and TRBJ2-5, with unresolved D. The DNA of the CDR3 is TGTGCCAGCAGTGCGACGGTGACGAGCCAAGAGACCCAGTACTTC. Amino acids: CASSATVTSQETQYF.